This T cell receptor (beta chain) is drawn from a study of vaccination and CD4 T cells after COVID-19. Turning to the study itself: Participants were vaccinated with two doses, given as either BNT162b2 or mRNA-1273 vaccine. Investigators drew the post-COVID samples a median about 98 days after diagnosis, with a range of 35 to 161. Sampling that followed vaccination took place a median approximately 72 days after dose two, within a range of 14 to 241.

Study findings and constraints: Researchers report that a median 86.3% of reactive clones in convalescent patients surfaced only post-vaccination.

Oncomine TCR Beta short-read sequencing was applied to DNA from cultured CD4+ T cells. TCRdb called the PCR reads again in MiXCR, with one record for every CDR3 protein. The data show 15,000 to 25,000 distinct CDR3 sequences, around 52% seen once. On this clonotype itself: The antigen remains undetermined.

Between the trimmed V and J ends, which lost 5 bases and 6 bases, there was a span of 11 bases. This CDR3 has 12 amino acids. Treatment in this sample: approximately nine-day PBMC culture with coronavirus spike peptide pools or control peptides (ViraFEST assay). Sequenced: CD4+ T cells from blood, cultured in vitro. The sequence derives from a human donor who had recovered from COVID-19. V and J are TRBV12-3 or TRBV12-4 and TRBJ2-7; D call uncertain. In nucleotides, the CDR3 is TGTGCCAGCAGTAATGACATCCCCGAGCAGTACTTC. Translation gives CASSNDIPEQYF.